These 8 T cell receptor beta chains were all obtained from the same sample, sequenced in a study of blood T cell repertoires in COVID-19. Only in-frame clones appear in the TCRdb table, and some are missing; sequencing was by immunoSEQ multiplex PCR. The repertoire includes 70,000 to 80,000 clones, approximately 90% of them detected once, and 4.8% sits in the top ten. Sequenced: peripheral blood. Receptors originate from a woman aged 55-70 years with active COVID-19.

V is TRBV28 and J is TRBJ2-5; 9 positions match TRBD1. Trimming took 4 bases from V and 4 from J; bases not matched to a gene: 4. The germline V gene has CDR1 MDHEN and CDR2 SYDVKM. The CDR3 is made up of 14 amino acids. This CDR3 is CASSSTGQGETQYF. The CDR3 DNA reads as TGTGCCAGCAGTTCCACGGGACAGGGAGAGACCCAGTACTTC.

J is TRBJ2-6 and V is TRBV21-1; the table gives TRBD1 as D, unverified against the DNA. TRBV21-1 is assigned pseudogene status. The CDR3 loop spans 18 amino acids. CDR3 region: CASSLDRLSVPGANVLTF. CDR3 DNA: TGTGCCAGCAGCCTTGACAGGTTATCAGTCCCTGGGGCCAACGTCCTGACTTTC.

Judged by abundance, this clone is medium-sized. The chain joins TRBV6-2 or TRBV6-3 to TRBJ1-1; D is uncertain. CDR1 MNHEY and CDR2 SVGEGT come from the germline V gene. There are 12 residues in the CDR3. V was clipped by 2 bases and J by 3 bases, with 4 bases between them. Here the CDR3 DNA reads TGTGCCAGCAGTTACCAGGACACTGAAGCTTTCTTT. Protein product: CASSYQDTEAFF.

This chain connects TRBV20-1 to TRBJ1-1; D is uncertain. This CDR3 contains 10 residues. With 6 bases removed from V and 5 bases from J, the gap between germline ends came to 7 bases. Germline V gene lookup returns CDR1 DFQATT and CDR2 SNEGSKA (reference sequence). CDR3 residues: CSARSTEAFF. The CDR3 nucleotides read TGCAGTGCACGGAGTACTGAAGCTTTCTTT.

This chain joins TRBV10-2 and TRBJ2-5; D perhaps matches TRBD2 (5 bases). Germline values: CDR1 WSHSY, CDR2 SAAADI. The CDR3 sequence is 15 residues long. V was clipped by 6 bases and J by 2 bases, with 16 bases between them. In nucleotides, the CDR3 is TGCGCCAGCAGCCACGGAGGATTCAATCAAGAGACCCAGTACTTC. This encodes CASSHGGFNQETQYF.

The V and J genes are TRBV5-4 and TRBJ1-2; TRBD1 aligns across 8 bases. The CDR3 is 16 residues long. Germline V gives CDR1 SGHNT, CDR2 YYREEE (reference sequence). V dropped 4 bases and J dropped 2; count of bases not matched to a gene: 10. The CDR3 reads CASSRDRIVGNYGYTF. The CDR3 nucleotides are TGTGCCAGCAGCCGGGACAGGATAGTAGGGAACTATGGCTACACCTTC.

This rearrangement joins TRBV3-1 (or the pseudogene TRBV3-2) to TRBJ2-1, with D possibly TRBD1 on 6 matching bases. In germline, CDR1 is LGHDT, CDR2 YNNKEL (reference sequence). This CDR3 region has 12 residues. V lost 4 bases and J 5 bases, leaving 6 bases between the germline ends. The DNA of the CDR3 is TGTGCCAGCAGCCGGACAGACAATGAGCAGTTCTTC. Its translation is CASSRTDNEQFF.

The CDR3 sequence: CASSLRGLAGAYEQYF. CDR3 bases: TGTGCCAGCAGCCTTAGAGGACTAGCAGGAGCCTACGAGCAGTACTTC. The chain combines TRBV3-1 (or the pseudogene TRBV3-2) with TRBJ2-7; 8 bases map to TRBD2. CDR1 LGHDT and CDR2 YNNKEL come from the germline V gene (reference sequence). V dropped 4 bases and J dropped 2; count of bases not matched to a gene: 10. The CDR3 consists of 16 residues.